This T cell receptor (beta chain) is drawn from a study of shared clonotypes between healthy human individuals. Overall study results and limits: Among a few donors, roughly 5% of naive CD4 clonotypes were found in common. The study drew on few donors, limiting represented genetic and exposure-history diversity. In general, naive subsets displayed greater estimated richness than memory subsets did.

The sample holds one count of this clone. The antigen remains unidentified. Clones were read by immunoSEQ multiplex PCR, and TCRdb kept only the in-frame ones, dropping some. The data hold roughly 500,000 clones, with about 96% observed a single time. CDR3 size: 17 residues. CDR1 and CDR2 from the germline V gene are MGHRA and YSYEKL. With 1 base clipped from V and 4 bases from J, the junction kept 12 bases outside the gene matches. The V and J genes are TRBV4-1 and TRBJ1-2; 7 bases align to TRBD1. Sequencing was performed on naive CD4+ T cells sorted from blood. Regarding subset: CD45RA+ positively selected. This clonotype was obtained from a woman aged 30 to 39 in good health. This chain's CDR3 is CASSQALLRDSTYGYTF. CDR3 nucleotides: TGCGCCAGCAGCCAAGCTCTTCTTCGGGACAGCACCTATGGCTACACCTTC.